The rows below give T cell receptor beta chains drawn from one sample of a study of blood T cell repertoires in COVID-19. TCRdb's copy holds only in-frame clones and misses some; the assay was immunoSEQ multiplex PCR. The repertoire holds about 530,000 clones, with 85% to 90% as singletons. Sequenced input: peripheral blood. The receptor set was obtained from a woman in her forties or fifties with COVID-19, enrolled during active disease. The CDR3 runs from the conserved cysteine through the conserved F or W. A D gene is named only where the DNA matches it firmly. Some rows have no size entry. The others give once, few or many, or a class for an expanded clone.

>TRBV25-1|.|TRBJ1-5|.
CASSEGHLSNQPQHF
TGTGCCAGCAGCGAGGGACACCTTAGCAATCAGCCCCAGCATTTT
>TRBV29-1|.|TRBJ1-1|.
CSVEGSRDTEAFF
TGCAGCGTTGAGGGTAGCAGGGACACTGAAGCTTTCTTT
>TRBV10-3|.|TRBJ1-1|.
CAISESRTGKNTEAFF
TGTGCCATCAGTGAGTCGAGAACAGGGAAGAACACTGAAGCTTTCTTT
>TRBV5-4|.|TRBJ2-3|TRBD2
CASSLPPGLAQDTQYF
TGTGCCAGCAGCCTGCCGCCGGGACTAGCGCAAGATACGCAGTATTTT
>TRBV10-2|.|TRBJ2-6|TRBD1
CASRTWTGGLAGANVLTF
TGCGCCAGTAGGACATGGACAGGGGGTCTAGCAGGGGCCAACGTCCTGACTTTC
>TRBV6-5|.|TRBJ2-7|.
CASSRQSPRVQYF
TGTGCCAGCAGTCGACAGTCACCTAGGGTGCAGTACTTC
>TRBV19|.|TRBJ2-3|TRBD2
CASSIRVAGDTDTQYF
TGTGCCAGTAGTATCAGGGTAGCGGGGGACACAGATACGCAGTATTTT
>TRBV30|.|TRBJ1-1|.
CAWRDKLGRNTEAFF
TGTGCCTGGAGAGACAAGTTGGGTAGGAACACTGAAGCTTTCTTT
>TRBV6-6|.|TRBJ1-2|.
CASSYDRHDGYTF
TGTGCCAGCAGCTACGACAGACACGATGGCTACACCTTC
>TRBV3-1/TRBV3-2|.|TRBJ1-1|.
CASSQGAWTEAFF
TGTGCCAGCAGCCAAGGCGCTTGGACTGAAGCTTTCTTT
>TRBV10-3|.|TRBJ1-5|.
CAISDRQGILSNQPQHF
TGTGCCATCAGTGATAGGCAGGGCATTTTAAGCAATCAGCCCCAGCATTTT
>TRBV2|.|TRBJ2-7|TRBD2
CASRASKSGGAYEQYF
TGTGCCAGCAGAGCCTCAAAGAGCGGGGGGGCCTACGAGCAGTACTTC
>TRBV29-1|.|TRBJ1-1|.
CSAQGGAEAFF
TGCAGCGCTCAAGGGGGGGCTGAAGCTTTCTTT
>TRBV5-1|.|TRBJ1-2|.
CASSPRHQTGAYGYTF
TGCGCCAGCAGCCCAAGACACCAGACAGGCGCGTACGGCTACACCTTC
>TRBV2|.|TRBJ2-7|.
CASSEVSERLRIYEQYF
TGTGCCAGCAGTGAGGTCTCGGAGCGCCTTCGGATCTACGAGCAGTACTTC
>TRBV27|.|TRBJ1-1|.
CASSVTGLNTEAFF
TGTGCCAGCAGTGTGACAGGACTCAACACTGAAGCTTTCTTT
>TRBV2|.|TRBJ1-2|TRBD1
CASSQWGAGGGRYGYTF
TGTGCCAGCAGTCAATGGGGGGCAGGGGGCGGGCGCTATGGCTACACCTTC
>TRBV5-1|.|TRBJ1-4|TRBD1
CASSLDRELFF
TGCGCCAGCAGCCTGGACAGGGAACTGTTTTTT
>TRBV28|.|TRBJ2-7|.
CASSLGQTLYEQYF
TGTGCCAGCAGCCTAGGACAGACCCTCTACGAGCAGTACTTC
>TRBV14|.|TRBJ2-1|.
CASSHLEEQFF
TGTGCCAGCAGCCACCTTGAGGAGCAGTTCTTC
>TRBV27|.|TRBJ2-7|.
CASSRLGWDSYF
TGTGCCAGCAGTCGACTCGGATGGGACTCCTACTTC
>TRBV5-1|.|TRBJ1-3|.
CASSDRGSGNTIYF
TGCGCCAGCAGCGATCGGGGTTCTGGAAACACCATATATTTT
>TRBV27|.|TRBJ1-5|TRBD1
CASRNAGQGLGQPQHF
TGTGCCAGCCGCAACGCGGGACAGGGGTTGGGCCAGCCCCAGCATTTT
>TRBV11-2|.|TRBJ1-5|.
CASGRGYNQPQHF
TGTGCCAGCGGTAGAGGGTACAATCAGCCCCAGCATTTT
>TRBV7-9|.|TRBJ1-5|.
CASSLGQLNQPQHF
TGTGCCAGCAGCTTAGGACAGCTCAATCAGCCCCAGCATTTT
>TRBV6-5|.|TRBJ1-1|.
CASSPMGGMNTEAFF
TGTGCCAGCAGCCCCATGGGGGGGATGAACACTGAAGCTTTCTTT
>TRBV3-1/TRBV3-2|.|TRBJ1-4|.
CASSQVAGNPAPEEKLFF
TGTGCCAGCAGCCAAGTCGCGGGGAACCCCGCTCCCGAGGAAAAACTGTTTTTT
>TRBV10-3|.|TRBJ2-7|.
CAISDSSAAYEQYF
TGTGCCATCAGTGATTCTAGCGCAGCCTACGAGCAGTACTTC
>TRBV9|.|TRBJ2-7|TRBD2
CASSPGPGLADEQYF
TGTGCCAGCAGTCCTGGCCCCGGACTAGCCGACGAGCAGTACTTC
>TRBV4-1|.|TRBJ1-2|.
CASSQESQEVSHGYTF
TGCGCCAGCAGCCAAGAGTCGCAGGAGGTGTCGCATGGCTACACCTTC
>TRBV7-9|few|TRBJ1-2|TRBD1
CASSLGQGYGYTF
TGTGCCAGCAGCTTAGGACAGGGATATGGCTACACCTTC
>TRBV19|.|TRBJ2-7|TRBD2
CASSMLLAGPAEQYF
TGTGCCAGTAGTATGTTACTAGCGGGCCCCGCCGAGCAGTACTTC
>TRBV5-1|.|TRBJ1-1|.
CASTRDSLRDTEAFF
TGCGCCAGCACTCGGGATTCCCTAAGGGACACTGAAGCTTTCTTT
>TRBV3-1/TRBV3-2|.|TRBJ2-1|TRBD2
CASSQRSGGESDEQFF
TGTGCCAGCAGCCAACGGAGCGGGGGGGAATCTGATGAGCAGTTCTTC
>TRBV20-1|.|TRBJ2-1|.
CSALRNNEQFF
TGCAGTGCTCTTAGAAACAATGAGCAGTTCTTC
>TRBV7-2|.|TRBJ1-2|.
CASSSRRTLNEGYTF
TGTGCCAGCAGCTCTAGGAGGACGTTAAATGAGGGCTACACCTTC
>TRBV6-2/TRBV6-3|.|TRBJ1-5|.
CASSYPGGVRGQPQHF
TGTGCCAGCAGTTACCCCGGAGGGGTGCGGGGTCAGCCCCAGCATTTT
>TRBV19|.|TRBJ2-4|.
CASRLARPGPQYF
TGTGCCAGTAGGCTCGCACGGCCGGGTCCTCAGTACTTC
>TRBV10-3|.|TRBJ2-5|.
CAISESGRTGQETQYF
TGTGCCATCAGTGAGTCTGGGAGGACAGGCCAAGAGACCCAGTACTTC
>TRBV30|.|TRBJ1-4|.
CAWSVGPEKLFF
TGTGCCTGGAGTGTTGGGCCGGAAAAACTGTTTTTT
>TRBV5-1|.|TRBJ1-2|.
CASSLEDIQVGEGYTF
TGCGCCAGCAGCTTGGAGGACATTCAAGTTGGAGAGGGCTACACCTTC
>TRBV19|once|TRBJ1-2|TRBD1
CASSTGQGLRYGYTF
TGTGCCAGTAGTACCGGACAGGGACTACGCTATGGCTACACCTTC
>TRBV7-2|.|TRBJ1-6|.
CASSSYSPLHF
TGTGCCAGCAGCTCTTATTCACCCCTCCACTTT
>TRBV7-9|.|TRBJ1-6|.
CASSLASVRGNSPLHF
TGTGCCAGCAGCTTAGCATCGGTGCGGGGTAATTCACCCCTCCACTTT
>TRBV19|once|TRBJ2-3|TRBD2
CASSLTSESADTQYF
TGTGCCAGTTCCTTGACTAGCGAATCTGCAGATACGCAGTATTTT
>TRBV29-1|few|TRBJ1-2|.
CSVGTADSPNYGYTF
TGCAGCGTTGGGACAGCGGACTCTCCTAACTATGGCTACACCTTC
>TRBV6-9|.|TRBJ1-5|.
CASSSETPLGPQHF
TGTGCCAGCAGTTCAGAGACACCCTTGGGGCCCCAGCATTTT
>TRBV10-1|.|TRBJ1-1|.
CASREGQNTEAFF
TGCGCCAGCAGAGAGGGACAAAACACTGAAGCTTTCTTT
>TRBV7-2|.|TRBJ2-1|TRBD2
CASSLALAGHNEQFF
TGTGCCAGCAGCTTAGCGCTAGCGGGCCACAATGAGCAGTTCTTC
>TRBV27|.|TRBJ2-3|.
CASSLFGTRTIF
TGTGCCAGCAGTTTATTTGGGACACGCACAATTTTT
>TRBV9|once|TRBJ2-3|.
CASSVRGDTQYF
TGTGCCAGCAGCGTTCGGGGAGATACGCAGTATTTT
>TRBV7-9|.|TRBJ1-2|.
CASSLGPQGQTGYTF
TGTGCCAGCAGCTTAGGTCCCCAGGGCCAGACCGGCTACACCTTC
>TRBV19|.|TRBJ1-4|.
CASSMEGGTNEKLFF
TGTGCCAGTAGTATGGAGGGAGGGACTAATGAAAAACTGTTTTTT
>TRBV6-6|few|TRBJ1-1|.
CASSYEQVNTEAFF
TGTGCCAGCAGTTATGAGCAGGTCAACACTGAAGCTTTCTTT
>TRBV6-5|.|TRBJ2-5|.
CASKLSVEEETQYF
TGTGCCAGCAAACTTTCGGTGGAGGAAGAGACCCAGTACTTC
>TRBV30|.|TRBJ1-1|.
CAWSPTGPRAFF
TGTGCCTGGAGTCCCACAGGACCCAGAGCTTTCTTT
>TRBV5-5|.|TRBJ2-1|TRBD2
CASSFGGGKYNEQFF
TGTGCCAGCAGCTTCGGCGGGGGGAAGTACAATGAGCAGTTCTTC
>TRBV24-1|.|TRBJ2-1|TRBD2
CATSDLASGGGEQFF
TGTGCCACCAGTGATTTAGCTAGCGGGGGAGGTGAGCAGTTCTTC
>TRBV2|.|TRBJ1-5|.
CASIGGVGQPQHF
TGTGCCAGCATCGGGGGGGTAGGTCAGCCCCAGCATTTT
>TRBV12-3/TRBV12-4|once|TRBJ1-1|.
CASSRSGSTEAFF
TGTGCCAGCAGTAGGTCCGGGAGCACTGAAGCTTTCTTT